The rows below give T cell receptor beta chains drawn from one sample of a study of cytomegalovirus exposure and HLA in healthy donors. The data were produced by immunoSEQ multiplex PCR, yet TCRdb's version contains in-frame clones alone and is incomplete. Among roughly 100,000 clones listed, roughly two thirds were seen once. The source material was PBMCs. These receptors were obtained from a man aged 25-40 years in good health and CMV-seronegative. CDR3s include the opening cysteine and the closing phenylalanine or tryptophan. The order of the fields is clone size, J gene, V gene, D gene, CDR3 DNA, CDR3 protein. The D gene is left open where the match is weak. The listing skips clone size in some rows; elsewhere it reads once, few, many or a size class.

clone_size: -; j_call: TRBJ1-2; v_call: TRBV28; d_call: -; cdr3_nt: TGTGCCAGCACCACTTACGGGGGGAAAACTAACTATGGCTACACCTTC; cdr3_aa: CASTTYGGKTNYGYTF
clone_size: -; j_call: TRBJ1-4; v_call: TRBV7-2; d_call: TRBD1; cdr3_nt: TGTGCCAGCAGCCCATCCTCCGGGGACAGAGGCGAAAAACTGTTTTTT; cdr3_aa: CASSPSSGDRGEKLFF
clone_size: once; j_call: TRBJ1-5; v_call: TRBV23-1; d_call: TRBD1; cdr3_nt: TGCGCCAGCAGTCAGAGCCGGGACAGGGTCTATCAGCCCCAGCATTTT; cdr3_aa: CASSQSRDRVYQPQHF
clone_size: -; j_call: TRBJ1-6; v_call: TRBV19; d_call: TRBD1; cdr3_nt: TGTGCCAGTAAATCTGGACAGGGGAGAGGATCACCCCTCCACTTT; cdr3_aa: CASKSGQGRGSPLHF
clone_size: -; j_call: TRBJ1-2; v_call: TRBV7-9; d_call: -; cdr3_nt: TGTGCCAGCAGCCGCGGGACGAGCTATGGCTACACCTTC; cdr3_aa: CASSRGTSYGYTF
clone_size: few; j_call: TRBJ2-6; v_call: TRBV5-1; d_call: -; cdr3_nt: TGCGCCAGCAGCCCGGGGACACCTGCTGGGGCCAACGTCCTGACTTTC; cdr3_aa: CASSPGTPAGANVLTF
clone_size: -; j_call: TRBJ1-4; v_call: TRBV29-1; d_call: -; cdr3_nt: TGCAGCGCAATAGACGAATCTCGAGGCGAAAAACTGTTTTTT; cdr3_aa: CSAIDESRGEKLFF
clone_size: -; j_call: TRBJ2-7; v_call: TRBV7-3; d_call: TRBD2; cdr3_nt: TGTGCCAGCAGCTTATTCTCGGGAGGGCCGGATGAGCAGTACTTC; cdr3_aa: CASSLFSGGPDEQYF
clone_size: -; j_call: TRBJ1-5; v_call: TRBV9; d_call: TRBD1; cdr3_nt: TGTGCCAGCAGCGCTCAGGGGGGCGCTCAGCCCCAGCATTTT; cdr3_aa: CASSAQGGAQPQHF
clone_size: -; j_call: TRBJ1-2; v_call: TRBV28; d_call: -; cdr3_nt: TGTGCCAGCAGTTTACGAGGGGGGGGCTATGGCTACACCTTC; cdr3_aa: CASSLRGGGYGYTF
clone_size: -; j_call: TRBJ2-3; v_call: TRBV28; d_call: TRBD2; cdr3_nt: TGTGCCAGCACCATTGGGGGGGCAGATACGCAGTATTTT; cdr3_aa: CASTIGGADTQYF
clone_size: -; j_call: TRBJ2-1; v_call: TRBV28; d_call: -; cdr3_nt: TGTGCCAGCAGACCCCGTTTTGGAGGAGACCCAGACTGGAATGAGCAGTTCTTC; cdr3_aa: CASRPRFGGDPDWNEQFF
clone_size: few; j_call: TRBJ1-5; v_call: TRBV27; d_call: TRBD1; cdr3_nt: TGTGCCAGCAGTCCCCGACAGGGCACCAATCAGCCCCAGCATTTT; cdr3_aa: CASSPRQGTNQPQHF
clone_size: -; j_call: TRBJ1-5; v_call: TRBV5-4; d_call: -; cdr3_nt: TGTGCCAGCAGCATTGGGGGGACTAGCAATCAGCCCCAGCATTTT; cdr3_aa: CASSIGGTSNQPQHF
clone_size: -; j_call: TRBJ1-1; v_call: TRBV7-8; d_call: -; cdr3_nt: TGTGCCAGCAGCTTAGGCGGCGCGGCCGGACAGATGATAGCTTTCTTT; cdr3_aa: CASSLGGAAGQMIAFF
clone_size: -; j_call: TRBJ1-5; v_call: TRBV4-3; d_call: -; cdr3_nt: TGCGCCAGCAGCCAAGATCGGGGTGGAAAGGAGCATTTT; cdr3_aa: CASSQDRGGKEHF
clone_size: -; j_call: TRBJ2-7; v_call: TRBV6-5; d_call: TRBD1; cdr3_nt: TGTGCCAGCAGTTCCATCCCGGGACAGGGTACGTACGAGCAGTACTTC; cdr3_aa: CASSSIPGQGTYEQYF